The 3 T cell receptor beta chains in this list originate from one sample, sequenced in a study of shared clonotypes between healthy human individuals. This table comes from immunoSEQ multiplex PCR, and its TCRdb copy is limited to in-frame clones, with some not included. In the table there are more than 550,000 clones, roughly 87% of which are singletons. What was sequenced was memory CD8+ T cells from PBMCs. As for subset: CD45RO+ cells pooled with CCR7-negative TemRA cells. All receptors come from a man aged 18 to 29 in good health. Some clones in this sample may be carry-over from other donors' samples.

This clone has just one count. As DNA, the CDR3 is TGTGCCAGTAGTGGTCAAGCCCAAGAGACCCAGTACTTC. This codes for CASSGQAQETQYF. J is TRBJ2-5 and V is TRBV19; D unresolved. Germline assignment: CDR1 LNHDA and CDR2 SQIVND (reference sequence). V was clipped by 5 bases and J by 1 base, with 8 bases between them. The length of the CDR3 is 13 residues.

This clone has only a few counts. This rearrangement joins TRBV10-2 to TRBJ2-3, with a weak D call TRBD1 (6 bases). The V end lost 1 base, the J end lost 4 bases, and 9 bases lay between the germline ends. This CDR3 is built from 14 residues. Germline lookup yields CDR1 WSHSY and CDR2 SAAADI. CDR3 sequence reads: CASSEWTESDTQYF. In DNA, the CDR3 is TGCGCCAGCAGTGAGTGGACAGAATCAGATACGCAGTATTTT.

Concerning this clone: A read error may account for a junction end that differs from germline. The rearrangement links TRBV7-9 to TRBJ2-7; 10 bases agree with TRBD1. Germline V gene data show CDR1 as SEHNR and CDR2 as FQNEAQ (reference sequence). This CDR3 comprises 14 residues. Here the CDR3 reads CASSLGDRGNEQYF. DNA of the CDR3: TGTGCCAGCAGTTTAGGGGACAGGGGAAACGAGCAGTACTTC.